This T cell receptor beta chain was captured by sequencing in a study of shared clonotypes between healthy human individuals (dated by TCRdb to 2018 to 2020). Broadly, across the study: A few men and two women, aged 18 to 49 years, made up the cohort. Each donor's leukapheresis produced roughly between roughly 0.85 and 9 billion PBMCs. To estimate repertoire size and how much clonotype sharing occurs between individuals, the study deeply sequenced the blood TCR repertoires of 5 or 6 healthy adults. For each donor, three plates each were used for CD4 naive and CD4 memory, two plates were used for CD8 naive, and one plate was used for CD8 memory. To increase sequencing depth and limit assay-specific biases, TCR repertoire library preparation and sequencing were carried out by different laboratories using diverse techniques. The full study reports these points: Across a handful of donors, approximately 4.6% of naive CD4, around 3.3% of naive CD8, under 2.5% of memory CD4, and over 0.35% of memory CD8 clonotypes were shared. Sampling was restricted to blood, and TCR repertoires in tissues likely differ from the TCR repertoires found in blood. Based on pairwise subsampling, the degree of clonotype sharing among donors was expected to be affected by sequencing depth. Naive subsets generally had larger estimated clonotype richness than memory subsets. Compared with non-shared clonotypes, the clonotypes found in all four sorted-subset donors had higher generation probabilities. Because the study included only a small number of donors, the genetic and exposure-history diversity represented was limited. Incomplete sequencing was indicated by rarefaction of sorted-subset datasets, despite the large sequencing depth.

Donors were healthy HIV-negative adults with no recently reported acute infections or vaccinations. Only Caucasian adults living in Nashville, Tennessee, USA were represented among the donors. Magnetic negative selection was used to enrich CD4+ T cells, after which naive cells were positively selected on CD45RA and the negative fraction became the memory subset. Blood was obtained by leukapheresis, after which PBMCs were separated by Ficoll-Histopaque density gradient centrifugation and cryopreserved in liquid nitrogen vapor phase. Analytical flow cytometry was used to check the purity and quantity of each magnetically sorted T cell population. From each sorted fraction, genomic DNA was isolated and quantified by UV absorbance on a Nanodrop 2000c. TCR CDR3 regions were amplified from genomic DNA by multiplex PCR using the deep immunoSEQ assay. Genomic DNA extracted from each cell subset was distributed evenly over all wells of several immunoSEQ 96-well plates, and each plate served as one replicate. For sorted subsets, each replicate PCR was loaded with 200 to 250 ng genomic DNA, equivalent to approximately 27,000 T cell genomes. Purified libraries were quantified with a Qubit 3.0 fluorometer, sized on a Bioanalyzer 2100, and re-quantified with the KAPA Library Quantification kit. Every immunoSEQ 96-well plate was sequenced on a dedicated single-read 150-cycle Illumina NextSeq 550 flow cell. As for the original processing: The immunoSEQ output contained only junctional sequences without quality scores, so filtering could not match that applied to full-length reads. To assign V/J genes and CDR3, sequences were annotated against IMGT germline references using PyIR, a Python wrapper for IgBLAST v1.9. Reads were removed for weak V/J assignments (E-value above 1e-6), missing CDR3, stop codons, out-of-frame junctions, or ambiguous translated residues. V3J clonotypes were defined by identical inferred V gene, J gene, and CDR3 amino acid sequence. The percentage overlap between two repertoires was calculated by dividing the number of shared unique clonotypes by the size of the smaller repertoire. Repertoire richness was assessed with RTK rarefaction, the Chao1 estimator, and Recon v2.1 estimates of unobserved clonotypes. Generation probabilities were computed with OLGA for all TCRbeta clonotypes obtained by the gDNA method from several donors. This is the immuneACCESS table as TCRdb keeps it, with only in-frame sequences that have V and J called. A part of the clones is gone; compared with another copy, unresolved V genes explain less than half, and the rest is unexplained. V, J and clone size were drawn from that table, and D and trimming were deduced from the DNA. The sample contains around 1.5 million clones, roughly 98% of them found a single time. The top ten clones comprise roughly 0.42% of the sample.

V gives up 6 bases and J gives up 6 bases, and the segment between their germline ends measures 15 bases. Reading the germline V gene gives CDR1 MDHEN and CDR2 SYDVKM. The CDR3 starts with the cysteine, ends with the phenylalanine, and has 13 residues. Left in the record is the CDR3 DNA by itself, 39 bases read in frame from the first base. In regard to this clone: The clone's antigen remains unknown. Base qualities are missing; no much larger clone stands one base away.

The receptor chain draws on TRBV28 and TRBJ2-7, and perhaps TRBD1 as D gene, on 7 matching bases. This TCR derives from a young man in good health. The sequencing sample was made of naive CD4+ T cells sorted from blood. The sample's cell subset or site label, in plain terms: CD45RA+ positively selected. The CDR3 in this case is CASREGAIGEQYF. The DNA sequence is given as TGTGCCAGCAGGGAGGGGGCCATTGGCGAGCAGTACTTC.